Shown below are 20 T cell receptor beta chains from a single sample sequenced in a study of radiation and T cells in renal cell carcinoma. Noted time point: baseline pretreatment blood. Treatment defined: 15 Gy SBRT to primary tumor, nephrectomy 4 weeks later. TCRdb's table, derived via immunoSEQ multiplex PCR, lists solely in-frame clones and lacks some. The repertoire holds 100,000 to 150,000 clones, roughly 80% seen once, with 3% in the top ten. The sample consisted of blood, taken from a patient whose treatment included radiotherapy and nephrectomy. The receptors stem from an older woman with renal cell carcinoma.

J is TRBJ1-4 and V is TRBV18, with TRBD1 matching over 8 bases. J was trimmed by 8 bases and V by 3 bases; bases with no gene match: 8. Germline-derived CDR1 and CDR2 are KGHSH and LQKENI. The CDR3 is made up of 15 amino acids. This CDR3 reads CASSPRTGFDEKLFF. CDR3 DNA sequence: TGTGCCAGCTCACCCCGGACAGGGTTTGACGAAAAACTGTTTTTT.

In this sample, this clone turned up a few times. V usage is TRBV6-5 and J usage is TRBJ2-5; D ambiguous. The V end lost 0 bases, the J end lost 4 bases, and 9 bases lay between the germline ends. Germline V gene data show CDR1 as MNHEY and CDR2 as SVGAGI. This CDR3 has 14 amino acids. The CDR3 DNA reads TGTGCCAGCAGTTACTCGCTGAGCTCAGAGACCCAGTACTTC. Its protein product is CASSYSLSSETQYF.

This chain uses TRBV6-5 with TRBJ2-3, with 8 bases identical to TRBD2. The germline gives CDR1 MNHEY, CDR2 SVGAGI. Losses at the gene ends were 4 bases for V and 2 bases for J; bases not matched to a gene: 8. The CDR3 covers 16 residues. Written as DNA, the CDR3 is TGTGCCAGCAGTTCGGGAGGGCGGGAACTCACAGATACGCAGTATTTT. The encoded protein is CASSSGGRELTDTQYF.

This clone was seen a few times. The chain carries TRBV19 and TRBJ1-1; tentatively, D is TRBD1 (6 bases). Germline CDR1 reads LNHDA; CDR2 reads SQIVND (reference sequence). V lost 4 bases and J lost 5, with 14 bases in between. The CDR3 covers 14 residues. The CDR3 loop reads CASSTPGGQTEAFF. CDR3 coding DNA: TGTGCCAGTAGTACTCCGGGGGGGCAAACTGAAGCTTTCTTT.

The genes are TRBV5-4 and TRBJ1-3; tentatively, D is TRBD1 (5 bases). The CDR3 sequence is 14 residues long. Germline V gene sequence: CDR1 SGHNT, CDR2 YYREEE (reference sequence). The germline V and J ends were trimmed by 6 bases and 1 base, with 11 bases remaining between them. CDR3: CASMFQGSGNTIYF. Written as DNA, the CDR3 is TGTGCCAGCATGTTCCAGGGTTCTGGAAACACCATATATTTT.

In regard to this clone: One end of the junction does not line up with germline, which may come from a read error. The identical CDR3 is also encoded by other nucleotide sequences in the sample. The chain links TRBV7-7 to TRBJ2-7, with TRBD2 identical over 8 bases. CDR1 SSHAT and CDR2 FNYEAQ come from the germline V gene (reference sequence). The CDR3 length is 14 residues. CDR3 region: CASSPGGVVHEQYF. The DNA of the CDR3 is TGTGCTAGCAGCCCGGGGGGGGTAGTCCACGAGCAGTACTTC.

The table lists this clone with a few counts. The chain joins TRBV6-1 to TRBJ1-2; D remains ambiguous. The germline V gene encodes CDR1 MNHNS and CDR2 SASEGT. The CDR3 loop spans 13 amino acids. The ends were cut back, 3 bases at V and 5 bases at J, with 10 bases in the middle. The CDR3 region is CASSEKETYGYTF. As DNA, the CDR3 is TGTGCCAGCAGTGAGAAGGAGACTTATGGCTACACCTTC.

The sample holds many counts of this clone. V usage is TRBV7-2 and J usage is TRBJ2-1, with 9 nucleotides matching TRBD2. Losses at the gene ends were 1 base for V and 7 bases for J; bases not matched to a gene: 5. CDR1 and CDR2 from the germline V gene are SGHTA and FQGNSA. There are 15 residues in the CDR3. CDR3 nucleotides: TGTGCCAGCAGCTTAGTGGGCGGGAGGGGAAATGAGCAGTTCTTC. Its translation is CASSLVGGRGNEQFF.

The chain has TRBV20-1 and TRBJ2-1; D not resolved. The CDR3 runs to 10 residues. Germline CDR1 and CDR2: DFQATT and SNEGSKA (reference sequence). CDR3 sequence (DNA): TGCAGCCCTGCTGGTAATGAGCAGTTCTTC. Amino acid sequence: CSPAGNEQFF.

This clone is a singleton in its sample. The chain combines TRBV28 with TRBJ1-1; D may be TRBD1 (5 bases). The CDR3 length is 13 residues. CDR1 and CDR2 from the germline V gene are MDHEN and SYDVKM. Deletions cut 2 bases from V and 7 bases from J, with 11 bases between. CDR3 sequence reads: CASSLSGQFEAFF. The CDR3, as DNA: TGTGCCAGCAGTTTAAGTGGACAATTTGAAGCTTTCTTT.

This clone has a handful of counts. The chain has TRBV19 and TRBJ1-5; 8 bases map to TRBD1. The germline V gene encodes CDR1 LNHDA and CDR2 SQIVND (reference sequence). The CDR3 is 17 residues long. V was pared by 3 bases and J by 5 bases, with 12 bases of the junction left unmatched. CDR3 sequence reads: CASSIQGTGTGDQPQHF. Written as DNA, the CDR3 is TGTGCCAGTAGTATTCAGGGGACGGGGACAGGAGATCAGCCCCAGCATTTT.

The rearrangement joins TRBV11-2 to TRBJ1-5; D may be TRBD1 (6 bases). Germline V gene sequence: CDR1 SGHAT, CDR2 FQNNGV. The CDR3 has 13 residues. Between the trimmed V and J ends, which lost 2 bases and 4 bases, there was a span of 6 bases. CDR3 residues: CASSLQGNQPQHF. The CDR3 nucleotides are TGTGCCAGCAGCTTACAGGGGAATCAGCCCCAGCATTTT.

The chain recombines TRBV7-2 with TRBJ2-2, with 8 nucleotides matching TRBD1. Trimming removed 5 bases from V and 8 bases from J; junction bases left unmatched: 4. CDR3 length equals 13 residues. Per germline, CDR1 SGHTA and CDR2 FQGNSA. The CDR3 is CASSRQGSGELFF. In DNA form, the CDR3 reads TGTGCCAGCAGCCGACAGGGGAGTGGGGAGCTGTTTTTT.

The CDR3 spells CASSYGLAGANIQYF. The CDR3, as DNA: TGTGCCAGCAGCTATGGACTAGCGGGGGCAAACATTCAGTACTTC. The rearrangement uses TRBV11-1 and TRBJ2-4; 13 nucleotides align to TRBD2. Germline V gene sequence: CDR1 SGHAT, CDR2 FQDESV (reference sequence). With 4 bases clipped from V and 6 bases from J, the junction kept 3 bases outside the gene matches. The CDR3 spans 15 residues.

The rearrangement joins TRBV6-6 to TRBJ1-2, with no clear D. Trimming took 2 bases from V and 4 from J, leaving 11 bases between them. The CDR3 spans 14 residues. Germline CDR1 reads MNHNY; CDR2 reads SVGAGI (reference sequence). In nucleotides, the CDR3 is TGTGCCAGCAGTTACAAAAGGGATGCCTATGGCTACACCTTC. Translated, it gives CASSYKRDAYGYTF.

The chain carries TRBV5-1 and TRBJ2-1; 14 nucleotides line up with TRBD2. The CDR3 is 16 amino acids. Trimming removed 4 bases from V and 9 bases from J; junction bases left unmatched: 9. Per germline, CDR1 SGHRS and CDR2 YFSETQ. The CDR3 sequence is CASSPGLAGGPGEQFF. In DNA, the CDR3 is TGCGCCAGCAGCCCCGGACTAGCGGGGGGCCCCGGTGAGCAGTTCTTC.

The rearrangement joins TRBV28 to TRBJ2-5; D is unresolved. The CDR3 spans 14 residues. Trimming took off 8 bases at V and 2 bases at J, with 15 bases between the two ends. Germline V lookup: CDR1 MDHEN, CDR2 SYDVKM. The CDR3 nucleotides read TGTGCCAGCCACACCCTGGGCTTACAAGAGACCCAGTACTTC. The encoded protein is CASHTLGLQETQYF. The whole variable domain, filled in from reference TRBV28 and TRBJ2-5, reads DVKVTQSSRYLVKRTGEKVFLECVQDMDHENMFWYRQDPGLGLRLIYFSYDVKMKEKGDIPEGYSVSREKKERFSLILESASTNQTSMYLCASHTLGLQETQYFGPGTRLLVL.

The chain recombines TRBV28 with TRBJ1-5; D not resolved. The CDR3 has 12 amino acids. V was pared by 8 bases and J by 3 bases, with 8 bases between. Germline CDR1 reads MDHEN; CDR2 reads SYDVKM. Here the CDR3 reads CASLRPNQPQHF. The DNA of the CDR3 is TGTGCCAGCCTTCGACCCAATCAGCCCCAGCATTTT. The whole variable domain, remainder taken from reference TRBV28 and TRBJ1-5, is DVKVTQSSRYLVKRTGEKVFLECVQDMDHENMFWYRQDPGLGLRLIYFSYDVKMKEKGDIPEGYSVSREKKERFSLILESASTNQTSMYLCASLRPNQPQHFGDGTRLSIL.

The chain has TRBV7-6 and TRBJ2-1; D remains unclear. Trimming removed 4 bases from V and 3 bases from J, with 10 bases in between. CDR1 SGHVS and CDR2 FNYEAQ come from the germline V gene. The CDR3 runs to 14 residues. In nucleotides, the CDR3 is TGTGCCAGCAGCTCTTCGGGCCTCTACAATGAGCAGTTCTTC. Protein: CASSSSGLYNEQFF. The entire variable domain, with the rest obtained from reference TRBV7-6 and TRBJ2-1, is as follows: GAGVSQSPRYKVTKRGQDVALRCDPISGHVSLYWYRQALGQGPEFLTYFNYEAQQDKSGLPNDRFSAERPEGSISTLTIQRTEQRDSAMYRCASSSSGLYNEQFFGPGTRLTVL.

The CDR3 sequence: CASSFPGGVRAYEQYF. For the CDR3, the DNA is TGTGCCAGCAGTTTTCCGGGGGGGGTGAGGGCCTACGAGCAGTACTTC. V is TRBV28 and J is TRBJ2-7; 8 positions match TRBD2. The trim removed 3 bases at V and 2 bases at J, leaving 9 bases unmatched. This CDR3 region has 16 residues. Germline V lookup: CDR1 MDHEN, CDR2 SYDVKM.